This TCR beta chain was sequenced during a study of T cells in Graves' hyperthyroidism and ophthalmopathy. Researchers amplified the TCR beta CDR3 regions from RNA transcripts. Using the HTBI primer set, a first-round RT-PCR was run on the TCR CDR3. TCRdb re-called the multiplex PCR reads with MiXCR, one entry per CDR3 protein. The sample holds approximately 590,000 distinct CDR3 sequences, about a sixth seen once. The V end was cut by 5 bases, the J end by 7 bases, with 20 bases between. The CDR3 has 15 residues. CDR1 is MGHRA and CDR2 is YSYEKL in the germline V gene. The sequenced sample was blood. The clonotype was recovered from a young woman with Graves' hyperthyroidism. The gene calls are TRBV4-1 and TRBJ1-2, with D possibly matching TRBD1 (5 bases). The CDR3 region is CASSGGRVIRSGYTF. CDR3 bases: TGCGCCAGCAGCGGGGGACGGGTTATTCGGAGTGGCTACACCTTC.